These 27 T cell receptor beta chains share one sample of origin, sequenced in a study of CD8+CD57+ T cells in acquired aplastic anemia. Template material for TCR beta VDJ and CDR3 profiling consisted of genomic DNA. TCRdb fed the reads into MiXCR, producing one record per CDR3 protein. The sample carries approximately 380,000 distinct CDR3 sequences, roughly 68% recorded once. The sequenced sample consisted of sorted CD4+, CD8+, or CD8+CD57+ T cells (not recorded which) from PBMCs. Receptors originate from a human donor in good health, serving as a control.

As to this clonotype: The CDR3 end shows no conserved phenylalanine or tryptophan, and so a read error is likely. The DNA is omitted, as the CDR3 cannot be located on it reliably, and the CDR3 follows TCRdb's listing. The chain combines TRBV2 with TRBJ1-1; the table assigns TRBD1, which was not confirmed against the DNA. The CDR3 adds up to 15 amino acids, both ends counted. Germline V gene data show CDR1 as SNHLY and CDR2 as FYNNEI. CDR3 protein: CASSLSIGGEDYTPP.

CDR3 sequence (DNA): TGTGCCAGCAGCGTAGTAGATGGCTTGGGGGAGACCCTGTTTTTT. Translated, it gives CASSVVDGLGETLFF. The chain uses TRBV9 and TRBJ2-2; D tentatively reads TRBD1 or TRBD2 (5 bases each). Germline values: CDR1 SGDLS, CDR2 YYNGEE. The V end was cut by 0 bases, the J end by 14 bases, with 20 bases between. The CDR3 is made up of 15 amino acids.

J is TRBJ1-1 and V is TRBV7-8; tentatively, D is TRBD1 (5 bases). V lost 8 bases, J lost 0 bases, and 10 bases lay in between. Germline loops: CDR1 SGHVS, CDR2 FQNEAQ. This CDR3 has 13 residues. The CDR3, as DNA: TGTGCCAGCGGGGGGGGATTGAACACTGAAGCTTTCTTT. This encodes CASGGGLNTEAFF. Full variable domain (remainder filled in from reference TRBV7-8 and TRBJ1-1): GAGVSQSPRYKVAKRGQDVALRCDPISGHVSLFWYQQALGQGPEFLTYFQNEAQLDKSGLPSDRFFAERPEGSVSTLKIQRTQQEDSAVYLCASGGGLNTEAFFGQGTRLTVV.

The chain joins TRBV5-1 to TRBJ2-5; D is tentatively TRBD1 or TRBD2 (6 bases each). V was trimmed by 0 bases and J by 7 bases, leaving 13 bases between them. The CDR3 sequence is 14 residues long. Germline V CDR1 and CDR2: SGHRS, YFSETQ. CDR3 nucleotides: TGCGCCAGCAGCTTGGAGGGGGGCTACACGACCCAGTACTTC. Encoded protein: CASSLEGGYTTQYF.

The rearrangement links TRBV9 to TRBJ2-3; D is perhaps TRBD2 (5 bases). The germline V gene encodes CDR1 SGDLS and CDR2 YYNGEE. Between the trimmed V and J ends, which lost 0 bases and 0 bases, there was a span of 8 bases. The CDR3 contains 15 residues. The CDR3 is CASSVGELSTDTQYF. The CDR3 bases are TGTGCCAGCAGCGTAGGGGAGCTCAGCACAGATACGCAGTATTTT. Based on the CDR3 plus reference TRBV9 and TRBJ2-3, the full variable domain is DSGVTQTPKHLITATGQRVTLRCSPRSGDLSVYWYQQSLDQGLQFLIQYYNGEERAKGNILERFSAQQFPDLHSELNLSSLELGDSALYFCASSVGELSTDTQYFGPGTRLTVL.

This clonotype has only one observation. The junction differs from germline at one of its ends, possibly a read error. The gene calls are TRBV7-2 and TRBJ1-4; tentatively, D is TRBD1 (5 bases). CDR3 length: 13 amino acids. Germline assignment: CDR1 SGHTA and CDR2 FQGNSA. In DNA form, the CDR3 reads TGTGCCAGCAGCTCCGGGGGGAATGAAAACCAGGTTTTT. Amino acids: CASSSGGNENQVF.

This chain uses TRBV7-2 with TRBJ2-3; D unclear. Trimming cost V 5 bases and J 10 bases, with 13 bases left between them. The CDR3 runs to 12 residues. Germline V CDR1 and CDR2: SGHTA, FQGNSA. The CDR3: CASSPGRKPQYF. The CDR3 DNA reads TGTGCCAGCAGCCCCGGACGGAAGCCGCAGTATTTT.

This clonotype was counted only a few times. The chain recombines TRBV9 with TRBJ2-7, with a possible D match to TRBD2 (5 bases). CDR1 is SGDLS, CDR2 YYNGEE, per germline. This CDR3 has 13 amino acids. Between the trimmed V and J ends, which lost 4 bases and 5 bases, there was a span of 13 bases. For the CDR3, the DNA is TGTGCCAGCAGCCTACTCGCGGGCAACGAGCAGTACTTC. Its protein is CASSLLAGNEQYF.

This clonotype was seen many times. The gene calls are TRBV7-2 and TRBJ2-1; no clear D gene. V dropped 5 bases and J dropped 0 bases, with 11 bases sitting between them. CDR1 SGHTA and CDR2 FQGNSA come from the germline V gene. This CDR3 region has 15 residues. The DNA of the CDR3 is TGTGCCAGCAGCCCTGGGCCAAGCTCCTACAATGAGCAGTTCTTC. It is translated as CASSPGPSSYNEQFF. Filled out from reference TRBV7-2 and TRBJ2-1, the complete variable domain reads GAGVSQSPSNKVTEKGKDVELRCDPISGHTALYWYRQSLGQGLEFLIYFQGNSAPDKSGLPSDRFSAERTGGSVSTLTIQRTQQEDSAVYLCASSPGPSSYNEQFFGPGTRLTVL.

The chain recombines TRBV2 with TRBJ1-5, with D unclear. The CDR3 spans 12 residues. V was cut by 2 bases and J by 5 bases, with 4 bases left in between. CDR1 and CDR2 from the germline V gene are SNHLY and FYNNEI. The CDR3 nucleotides are TGTGCCAGCAGTGAAAGTGATCAGCCCCAGCATTTT. Protein sequence: CASSESDQPQHF.

The sample holds one count of this clonotype. The rearrangement joins TRBV25-1 to TRBJ1-5; the D is unclear. CDR1 is MGHDK and CDR2 is SYGVNS in the germline V gene. The CDR3 totals 14 residues. Trimming pared 2 bases from V and 3 bases from J, leaving 8 bases between. In DNA form, the CDR3 reads TGTGCCAGCAGTGAACCCCTTTTCAATCAGCCCCAGCATTTT. Translation gives CASSEPLFNQPQHF. The full variable domain, its missing parts supplied by reference TRBV25-1 and TRBJ1-5, is EADIYQTPRYLVIGTGKKITLECSQTMGHDKMYWYQQDPGMELHLIHYSYGVNSTEKGDLSSESTVSRIRTEHFPLTLESARPSHTSQYLCASSEPLFNQPQHFGDGTRLSIL.

As concerns this clonotype: The junction does not match germline at one end; this may be a read error. The rearrangement uses TRBV2 and TRBJ2-7; 9 bases align to TRBD2. The CDR3 consists of 13 residues. Germline CDR1 reads SNHLY; CDR2 reads FYNNEI. The CDR3 spells CASSRAREGLVHF. CDR3 nucleotides: TGTGCCAGCAGTCGGGCGCGGGAGGGCCTAGTGCACTTC.

On this clonotype: One junction end disagrees with the germline gene, perhaps due to a read error. J is TRBJ2-7 and V is TRBV10-3; 7 bases line up with TRBD2. The CDR3 is 16 amino acids. Germline V gene sequence: CDR1 ENHRY, CDR2 SYGVKD. As DNA, the CDR3 is TGTGCCACCAGTGAGTCGACATTAGCGGGTCCCGACGAGCAGTACTTC. Translation gives CATSESTLAGPDEQYF.

This chain links TRBV20-1 with TRBJ2-1, with D tentatively TRBD1 or TRBD2 (5 bases each). The V end lost 2 bases, the J end lost 12 bases, and 11 bases lay between the germline ends. Germline V gene sequence: CDR1 DFQATT, CDR2 SNEGSKA (reference sequence). The CDR3 consists of 11 residues. The CDR3 loop reads CSARTRQPQFF. For the CDR3, the DNA is TGCAGTGCTAGAACTAGACAGCCGCAGTTCTTC.

This chain connects TRBV7-2 to TRBJ2-5; the match to TRBD2 covers 11 bases. V dropped 3 bases and J dropped 0; count of bases not matched to a gene: 9. The CDR3 length is 18 residues. The germline CDR1 and CDR2 sequences are SGHTA and FQGNSA. The CDR3 DNA reads TGTGCCAGCAGCTTGGTGAAGAGACTAGCGGGGCACCAAGAGACCCAGTACTTC. Protein: CASSLVKRLAGHQETQYF.

Many counts were recorded for this clonotype. The rearrangement joins TRBV2 to TRBJ1-4; D might be TRBD1 (5 bases). Per the germline V gene, CDR1 is SNHLY and CDR2 is FYNNEI. The CDR3 runs to 15 residues. The V gene lost 5 bases and the J gene lost 3 bases, with 13 bases spanning the gap. In nucleotides, the CDR3 is TGTGCCAGCAGTCTGATCTCGGGGGCTAATGAAAAACTGTTTTTT. This encodes CASSLISGANEKLFF. The full variable domain, with the rest looked up from reference TRBV2 and TRBJ1-4, is EPEVTQTPSHQVTQMGQEVILRCVPISNHLYFYWYRQILGQKVEFLVSFYNNEISEKSEIFDDQFSVERPDGSNFTLKIRSTKLEDSAMYFCASSLISGANEKLFFGSGTQLSVL.

This chain joins TRBV7-9 and TRBJ2-6; D not certain. V was pared by 2 bases and J by 0 bases, with 8 bases between. The CDR3 has 16 amino acids. Germline V gene data show CDR1 as SEHNR and CDR2 as FQNEAQ (reference sequence). The CDR3 is CASSLSSNSGANVLTF. DNA of the CDR3: TGTGCCAGCAGCTTATCATCCAACTCTGGGGCCAACGTCCTGACTTTC.

This clonotype came up many times. The genes are TRBV6-1 and TRBJ1-1, with no clear D. The V end lost 5 bases, the J end lost 11 bases, and 12 bases lay between the germline ends. The germline CDR1 and CDR2 sequences are MNHNS and SASEGT. The CDR3 is 11 residues long. This chain's CDR3 is CASSSGYMAFF. The CDR3 DNA sequence: TGTGCCAGCAGTTCAGGATATATGGCTTTCTTT.

This clonotype was counted between two and nine times. The chain joins TRBV7-2 to TRBJ1-6; D gene uncertain. Trimming stripped 1 base from V and 13 bases from J, with 11 bases between. This CDR3 contains 13 residues. Germline values: CDR1 SGHTA, CDR2 FQGNSA. The CDR3 protein is CASSLVGEGPLHF. The CDR3 coding sequence is TGTGCCAGCAGCTTAGTTGGGGAAGGGCCCCTCCACTTT.

This clonotype was detected ten times or more. At one end, the junction sequence differs from germline, possibly due to a read error. The V gene is TRBV6-5, the J gene TRBJ1-1, with 8 bases matching TRBD1. The CDR3 loop spans 13 amino acids. Germline V lookup: CDR1 MNHEY, CDR2 SVGAGI. The CDR3 DNA sequence: TGTGCCAGCAGTCGCCGGACAGGGACACCCCCAAACTTC. Its translation: CASSRRTGTPPNF.

This clonotype was counted at least ten times. The chain is built from TRBV6-6 and TRBJ2-7; 9 bases are a match to TRBD1. The V gene's germline CDR1 is MNHNY and CDR2 SVGAGI (reference sequence). This CDR3 comprises 14 residues. J was trimmed by 3 bases and V by 8 bases; bases with no gene match: 8. The CDR3 loop reads CASSYGQGYYEQYF. The CDR3 nucleotides read TGTGCCAGCTCTTACGGACAGGGGTACTACGAGCAGTACTTC.

Many counts were recorded for this clonotype. The rearrangement links TRBV9 to TRBJ1-6; D is ambiguous. Germline CDR1 reads SGDLS; CDR2 reads YYNGEE. V was shortened by 2 bases and J by 6 bases, with 6 bases between the two germline ends. CDR3 size: 13 residues. The DNA of the CDR3 is TGTGCCAGCAGCGTTGATTTTAATTCACCCCTCCACTTT. This encodes CASSVDFNSPLHF.

The gene calls are TRBV7-3 and TRBJ2-3, with no clear D. Trimming stripped 2 bases from V and 15 bases from J, with 24 bases between. The CDR3 runs 15 residues. Germline-derived CDR1 and CDR2 are SGHTA and FQGTGA. The CDR3 DNA reads as TGTGCCAGCAGCTTAGCGGCGTCTAACACAGAAGCTTTCTATTTT. Its translation: CASSLAASNTEAFYF.

This sequence joins TRBV7-2 and TRBJ2-5; 9 positions match TRBD2. This CDR3 comprises 16 residues. With 5 bases clipped from V and 5 bases from J, the junction kept 12 bases outside the gene matches. Germline V gene lookup returns CDR1 SGHTA and CDR2 FQGNSA. CDR3 sequence reads: CASSAGGGGVRETQYF. Written as DNA, the CDR3 is TGTGCCAGCAGCGCCGGCGGCGGGGGGGTGCGGGAGACCCAGTACTTC.

With regard to this clonotype: Since a much larger clone is just one base distant, this may be a read error. The chain couples TRBV4-3 to TRBJ1-2; 8 nucleotides line up with TRBD1. This CDR3 contains 18 residues. Germline CDR1 reads LGHNA; CDR2 reads YSLEER. As DNA, the CDR3 is TGCGCCGGCAGCCAAGACGCAGGGGGCGCTGATGGTCCCTATGGCTACACCTTC. It codes for CAGSQDAGGADGPYGYTF.

This clonotype was seen repeatedly, ten times or more. This chain joins TRBV4-3 and TRBJ1-4; no clear D. The CDR3 extends over 15 amino acids. V was trimmed by 0 bases and J by 8 bases, leaving 13 bases between them. The germline V gene has CDR1 LGHNA and CDR2 YSLEER. The CDR3 region is CASSQDMALGEKLFF. The CDR3 DNA sequence: TGCGCCAGCAGCCAAGATATGGCCCTAGGGGAAAAACTGTTTTTT.

V and J are TRBV24-1 and TRBJ2-5, with a tentative D call TRBD2 (6 bases). Germline V lookup: CDR1 KGHDR, CDR2 SFDVKD. V shed 6 bases and J shed 5 bases, with 27 bases lying between them. The CDR3 consists of 18 residues. The CDR3 coding sequence is TGTGCCACCAGTTACGGCGGGCCTCCGGGGGAGCTGAGGGAGACCCAGTACTTC. Translating gives CATSYGGPPGELRETQYF.